These 23 T cell receptor beta chains originate from one sample sequenced in a study of molecular identifiers for immune sequencing clone quantification. From the PCR reads, TCRdb called clonotypes with MiXCR, one entry per CDR3 protein. The repertoire holds about 500,000 distinct CDR3 sequences, about 26% seen once, with 0.7% to 0.9% in the top ten. The sample was naive CD8+ T cells from blood, with Jurkat cell RNA spiked in. Subset described: FACS-sorted CD8+CD4-CCR7+CD45RA+ naive T cells. These receptors were taken from a human donor in good health. Some libraries in this study had Jurkat cell RNA spiked in.

This clonotype came up many times. The chain employs TRBV13 and TRBJ2-7, with D hard to call. Trimming removed 0 bases at V and 4 bases at J, with 10 bases between. The length of the CDR3 is 14 residues. The V gene's germline CDR1 is PRHDT and CDR2 FYEKMQ (reference sequence). CDR3 in amino acids: CASSLGGYRYEQYF. CDR3 in DNA: TGTGCCAGCAGCTTAGGCGGGTACCGGTACGAGCAGTACTTC.

This clonotype was found a few times. The genes are TRBV5-7 and TRBJ1-1, with D unclear. TRBV5-7 is known as an ORF, though its function is uncertain. Trimming took off 1 base at V and 5 bases at J, with 9 bases between the two ends. There are 13 residues in the CDR3. CDR3 sequence reads: CASSLTPTTEAFF. The CDR3 nucleotides are TGTGCCAGCAGCTTGACTCCTACAACTGAAGCTTTCTTT.

A few counts support this clonotype. The chain links TRBV6-2 or TRBV6-3 to TRBJ2-7, with 10 bases that match TRBD1. The germline V gene has CDR1 MNHEY and CDR2 SVGEGT. The CDR3 covers 15 residues. V was clipped by 5 bases and J by 2 bases; unmatched bases: 6. The CDR3 protein is CASSPWTGGAYEQYF. CDR3 bases: TGTGCCAGCAGTCCCTGGACAGGGGGGGCCTACGAGCAGTACTTC.

J is TRBJ1-2 and V is TRBV14; 8 positions agree with TRBD1. Germline V lookup: CDR1 SGHDN, CDR2 FVKESK. This CDR3 is 15 amino acids long. V lost 0 bases and J lost 10; bases outside the gene matches: 10. This chain's CDR3 is CASSQDGGTGVPYTF. CDR3 nucleotide sequence: TGTGCCAGCAGCCAAGACGGCGGGACAGGAGTACCCTACACCTTC.

The table lists this clonotype with many counts. The chain combines TRBV12-3 or TRBV12-4 with TRBJ2-3; D ambiguous. The V and J ends lost 2 bases and 3 bases respectively, with 9 bases between them. CDR3 length equals 14 residues. The CDR3 is CASSLMFTTDTQYF. CDR3 coding DNA: TGTGCCAGCAGTTTAATGTTTACTACAGATACGCAGTATTTT.

This clonotype was seen more than once but under ten times. This chain joins TRBV27 and TRBJ1-1; maybe TRBD1 (6 bases). Between the trimmed V and J ends, which lost 5 bases and 0 bases, there was a span of 19 bases. Germline CDR1 is MNHEY and CDR2 is SMNVEV (reference sequence). The CDR3 runs to 17 residues. The CDR3 region has the DNA TGTGCCAGCAGTCCTATAATGGGGGGGGGCATGAACACTGAAGCTTTCTTT. Translating it yields CASSPIMGGGMNTEAFF.

The genes are TRBV9 and TRBJ2-7; 8 bases map to TRBD1. The V and J ends lost 0 bases and 4 bases, in that order; junction bases with no gene match: 6. The length of the CDR3 is 15 residues. Germline V gene data show CDR1 as SGDLS and CDR2 as YYNGEE. Written as DNA, the CDR3 is TGTGCCAGCAGCGTAGGCTCTACAGGGGGATACGAGCAGTACTTC. Protein product: CASSVGSTGGYEQYF.

The gene calls are TRBV7-6 and TRBJ2-1, with 8 bases lining up with TRBD2. Germline V lookup: CDR1 SGHVS, CDR2 FNYEAQ. The V and J ends lost 0 bases and 4 bases, in that order; junction bases with no gene match: 5. The CDR3 runs to 16 residues. CDR3 loop: CASSLAVAGPYNEQFF. The CDR3 region has the DNA TGTGCCAGCAGCTTAGCTGTAGCGGGACCTTACAATGAGCAGTTCTTC.

Worth noting for this clonotype: One end of the junction varies from germline; a read error may be responsible. The genes are TRBV15 and TRBJ2-7; 7 nucleotides line up with TRBD1. The length of the CDR3 is 14 residues. The germline V gene has CDR1 LNHNV and CDR2 YYDKDF (reference sequence). The CDR3 loop is CGTSSLTGTSEQYF. The CDR3 DNA sequence: TGTGGCACCAGCAGTCTGACAGGGACATCTGAGCAGTACTTC.

This clonotype appeared many times. The rearrangement joins TRBV7-9 to TRBJ1-6; D is ambiguous. With 1 base removed from V and 5 bases from J, the gap between germline ends came to 6 bases. CDR1 and CDR2 (germline): SEHNR, FQNEAQ (reference sequence). The CDR3 spans 14 residues. CDR3: CASSLDSNNSPLHF. The CDR3 bases are TGTGCCAGCAGCTTAGACAGCAATAATTCACCCCTCCACTTT. Complete variable domain (other parts from reference TRBV7-9 and TRBJ1-6): DTGVSQNPRHKITKRGQNVTFRCDPISEHNRLYWYRQTLGQGPEFLTYFQNEAQLEKSRLLSDRFSAERPKGSFSTLEIQRTEQGDSAMYLCASSLDSNNSPLHFGNGTRLTVT.

Ten or more counts support this clonotype. The rearrangement links TRBV7-9 to TRBJ2-5; no firm D call. CDR1 is SEHNR, CDR2 FQNEAQ, per germline (reference sequence). V was cut by 2 bases and J by 0 bases, with 4 bases left in between. The CDR3 covers 13 residues. The CDR3 loop reads CASSLTHQETQYF. In DNA form, the CDR3 reads TGTGCCAGCAGCTTAACCCACCAAGAGACCCAGTACTTC. The whole variable domain, remainder taken from reference TRBV7-9 and TRBJ2-5, is DTGVSQNPRHKITKRGQNVTFRCDPISEHNRLYWYRQTLGQGPEFLTYFQNEAQLEKSRLLSDRFSAERPKGSFSTLEIQRTEQGDSAMYLCASSLTHQETQYFGPGTRLLVL.

This clonotype was seen only a few times. This chain uses TRBV7-9 with TRBJ1-1; the D gene is possibly TRBD1 (5 bases). The CDR3 is 16 residues long. Germline V gene lookup returns CDR1 SEHNR and CDR2 FQNEAQ (reference sequence). Trimming left V 3 bases short and J 0 bases short, with 14 bases between. The CDR3 protein is CASSFRPGEMNTEAFF. CDR3 DNA sequence: TGTGCCAGCAGCTTTCGGCCGGGGGAAATGAACACTGAAGCTTTCTTT.

The V gene is TRBV23-1, the J gene TRBJ2-2, with D uncertain. TRBV23-1 is assigned to the ORF class and has an uncertain function. With 9 bases removed from V and 3 bases from J, the gap between germline ends came to 17 bases. This CDR3 is built from 15 residues. DNA of the CDR3: TGCGCCAGACCTAAGACCCCTCAGGACACCGGGGAGCTGTTTTTT. Translating gives CARPKTPQDTGELFF.

The J gene is TRBJ2-5, the V gene TRBV6-5; 8 positions match TRBD1. The ends lost 10 bases at V and 2 bases at J; junction bases unmatched: 6. Germline CDR1 reads MNHEY; CDR2 reads SVGAGI. The CDR3 is 13 amino acids. Here the CDR3 reads CATQGQAQETQYF. The DNA of the CDR3 is TGTGCCACCCAGGGACAGGCGCAAGAGACCCAGTACTTC.

In this sample, this clonotype turned up a few times. The V and J genes are TRBV20-1 and TRBJ2-7; D is possibly TRBD1 or TRBD2 (5 bases each). CDR3 length: 14 residues. Germline V gene data show CDR1 as DFQATT and CDR2 as SNEGSKA (reference sequence). The V and J ends lost 0 bases and 3 bases respectively, with 12 bases between them. This chain's CDR3 is CSARDPMGDYEQYF. The CDR3 DNA follows: TGCAGTGCTAGAGATCCCATGGGGGACTACGAGCAGTACTTC.

This clonotype was seen ten or more times. The rearrangement links TRBV5-4 to TRBJ1-2; 9 nucleotides line up with TRBD1. CDR3 length: 17 residues. CDR1 SGHNT and CDR2 YYREEE come from the germline V gene (reference sequence). J gave up 4 bases and V 4 bases, and 14 bases lay outside the gene matches. The CDR3 sequence: CASSGTPGTGRSYGYTF. The CDR3 DNA sequence: TGTGCCAGCAGCGGAACGCCCGGGACAGGGCGGAGCTATGGCTACACCTTC.

The rearrangement uses TRBV6-2 or TRBV6-3 and TRBJ1-5; D remains unclear. The CDR3 is made up of 15 amino acids. V was trimmed by 2 bases and J by 4 bases, leaving 12 bases between them. Germline CDR1 is MNHEY and CDR2 is SVGEGT. The DNA of the CDR3 is TGTGCCAGCAGTTACAGGGTGGAAGGTAATCAGCCCCAGCATTTT. This encodes CASSYRVEGNQPQHF.

Details on this clonotype: This may be a read error, as it is one base from a much larger clone. The chain combines TRBV29-1 with TRBJ2-1; possible D gene TRBD2, 5 bases. The CDR3 extends over 17 amino acids. V was cut by 3 bases and J by 2 bases, with 20 bases left in between. Germline V lookup: CDR1 SQVTM, CDR2 ANQGSEA. The chain's CDR3 is CSVDWGSDVAPYNEQFF. The CDR3 nucleotides read TGCAGCGTTGATTGGGGTAGCGACGTCGCCCCCTACAATGAGCAGTTCTTC.

As regards this clonotype: A much larger clone differs by one base, so this may be a read error. The J gene is TRBJ2-5, the V gene TRBV2; 7 bases are a match to TRBD1. V shed 8 bases, J shed 2 bases, and the junction held 11 bases outside the gene matches. This CDR3 is 15 amino acids long. CDR1 is SNHLY, CDR2 FYNNEI, per germline. The CDR3 bases are TGTGCCAGCGGTTCCACACACAGGGGACAAGAGACCCAGTACTTC. Amino acids: CASGSTHRGQETQYF. The complete variable domain, with remaining parts taken from reference TRBV2 and TRBJ2-5, reads EPEVTQTPSHQVTQMGQEVILRCVPISNHLYFYWYRQILGQKVEFLVSFYNNEISEKSEIFDDQFSVERPDGSNFTLKIRSTKLEDSAMYFCASGSTHRGQETQYFGPGTRLLVL.

This clonotype was counted many times. The chain employs TRBV12-3 or TRBV12-4 and TRBJ2-6; no firm D call. This CDR3 comprises 15 residues. The germline V and J ends were trimmed by 4 bases and 0 bases, with 7 bases remaining between them. The CDR3 sequence: CASSWLASGANVLTF. In DNA, the CDR3 is TGTGCCAGCAGTTGGCTGGCCTCTGGGGCCAACGTCCTGACTTTC.

The sample holds a few counts of this clonotype. The chain carries TRBV19 and TRBJ2-7; the match to TRBD2 covers 10 bases. Germline CDR1 and CDR2: LNHDA and SQIVND (reference sequence). J gave up 6 bases and V 4 bases, and 6 bases lay outside the gene matches. There are 14 residues in the CDR3. CDR3 loop: CASSTLAGASEQYF. CDR3 in DNA: TGTGCCAGTAGTACGCTAGCGGGAGCGTCCGAGCAGTACTTC.

This clonotype was seen a few times. This chain uses TRBV29-1 with TRBJ1-1; 7 positions match TRBD1. The trim removed 7 bases at V and 4 bases at J, leaving 9 bases unmatched. Germline-derived CDR1 and CDR2 are SQVTM and ANQGSEA. This CDR3 comprises 13 residues. This CDR3 is CSGGGTDGTEAFF. As DNA, the CDR3 is TGCAGCGGGGGGGGGACAGACGGCACTGAAGCTTTCTTT.

Remarks on this clonotype: One end of the junction does not line up with germline, which may come from a read error. This sequence joins TRBV6-2 or TRBV6-3 and TRBJ2-5; D not resolved. From germline, CDR1 is MNHEY and CDR2 SVGEGT. The CDR3 extends over 12 amino acids. This chain's CDR3 is CASRQFQETQNF. The CDR3 region has the DNA TGTGCCAGCAGGCAATTCCAAGAGACCCAGAACTTC.